These 8 T cell receptor beta chains were all obtained from the same sample, sequenced in a study of regulatory T cells in long-lasting Graves disease. Regarding time point: persistent/refractory GD, antithyroid drugs over 5 years with positive TRAb. With RNA extracted from PBMCs as input, the TCR library was made. iRepertoire HTBI primers and Arm-PCR of CDR3 regions built TCR beta libraries. MiXCR, applied by TCRdb to the multiplex PCR reads, yields one record per CDR3 protein. The sample lists approximately 380,000 distinct CDR3 sequences; about a fifth were seen once. Sequenced here: peripheral blood mononuclear cells (PBMCs), sampled when the disease was refractory, from a patient treated with antithyroid drugs. The receptors were gathered from a female donor with Graves disease.

This clonotype has a count of ten or more. The chain combines TRBV6-1 with TRBJ1-5, with 9 nucleotides matching TRBD1. Germline V gene lookup returns CDR1 MNHNS and CDR2 SASEGT. This CDR3 spans 15 amino acids. The J segment lost 4 bases and the V segment lost 8 bases, leaving 9 bases of the junction unmatched. The CDR3 loop reads CASLDGTGLNQPQHF. The CDR3, as DNA: TGTGCCAGCCTCGACGGGACAGGGTTAAATCAGCCCCAGCATTTT.

The sample holds a few counts of this clonotype. CDR3 region: CSVSSGLAGEQYF. CDR3 nucleotide sequence: TGCAGCGTTTCGTCTGGACTAGCGGGGGAGCAGTACTTC. This sequence joins TRBV29-1 and TRBJ2-7; 12 bases align to TRBD2. Germline V CDR1 and CDR2: SQVTM, ANQGSEA. This CDR3 is 13 amino acids long. J gave up 7 bases and V 5 bases, and 6 bases lay outside the gene matches.

This clonotype occurred many times. The CDR3, as DNA: TGTGCCAGCAGTACCACAGAGACCTACGAGCAGTACTTC. Amino acids: CASSTTETYEQYF. The V call is TRBV2, the J call TRBJ2-7; D gene ambiguous. Germline values: CDR1 SNHLY, CDR2 FYNNEI. The CDR3 runs to 13 residues. V lost 5 bases, J lost 2 bases, and 10 bases lay in between.

This clonotype has a count of ten or more. The genes are TRBV6-2 or TRBV6-3 and TRBJ2-7; D perhaps matches TRBD1 (6 bases). The CDR3 has 14 residues. From germline, CDR1 is MNHEY and CDR2 SVGEGT. V lost 0 bases, J lost 6 bases, and 12 bases lay in between. CDR3 DNA: TGTGCCAGCAGTTACTCGAGGGACACTTTCGAGCAGTACTTC. It yields the protein CASSYSRDTFEQYF.

This clonotype occurred many times. J is TRBJ1-2 and V is TRBV6-5; a weak D match, TRBD1 (5 bases). The V gene's germline CDR1 is MNHEY and CDR2 SVGAGI. Deletions cut 0 bases from V and 0 bases from J, with 8 bases between. The CDR3 consists of 15 residues. CDR3 sequence: CASSYSGGTNYGYTF. DNA for the CDR3: TGTGCCAGCAGTTACTCGGGGGGGACTAACTATGGCTACACCTTC.

This clonotype was counted ten times or more. This may be a read error, as it is one base from a much larger clone. The chain has TRBV27 and TRBJ1-1, with 7 bases matching TRBD1. V shed 5 bases and J 1 base; nucleotides not matched to a gene: 1. The CDR3 runs to 13 residues. Per the germline V gene, CDR1 is MNHEY and CDR2 is SMNVEV (reference sequence). CDR3 sequence: CASSNRGNTEAFF. In DNA form, the CDR3 reads TGTGCCAGCAGTAACAGGGGGAACACTGAAGCTTTCTTT.

This clonotype showed up many times. This sequence joins TRBV30 and TRBJ2-5; D unresolved. The ends were cut back, 3 bases at V and 9 bases at J, with 14 bases in the middle. This CDR3 comprises 12 residues. The germline CDR1 and CDR2 sequences are GTSNPN and SVGIG (reference sequence). CDR3 in amino acids: CAWRVGHRAQYF. The CDR3 DNA is TGTGCCTGGAGAGTCGGCCATCGGGCCCAGTACTTC.

A note on this clonotype: A much larger clone differs from this one at a single base, so this may be a read error. The gene calls are TRBV28 and TRBJ1-4; 11 bases line up with TRBD1. CDR3 length equals 14 residues. Germline V gene data show CDR1 as MDHEN and CDR2 as SYDVKM. The CDR3 nucleotides read TGTGCCAGCAGGGGGACAGGGGGAGATGAAAGACTGTTTTTT. Translated, it gives CASRGTGGDERLFF.